Given below is one T cell receptor (beta chain) in context. Generated by immunoSEQ multiplex PCR, the TCRdb table keeps only in-frame clones and is missing some. The sample lists 60,000 to 75,000 clones, 65% to 90% occurring once. This sample was included in a study of T cell responses to AZD1222 COVID-19 vaccine. CDR1 SGHRS and CDR2 YFSETQ come from the germline V gene. V shed 5 bases and J shed 2 bases, with 19 bases lying between them. CDR3 length: 16 amino acids. The rearrangement uses TRBV5-1 and TRBJ2-5; D is possibly TRBD2 (6 bases). Sequenced here: peripheral blood, sampled on day 0 of AZD1222 vaccination. This receptor was obtained from an adult in good health. CDR3 residues: CASRGGTREGQETQYF. CDR3 coding DNA: TGCGCCAGCAGGGGCGGGACTCGAGAGGGACAAGAGACCCAGTACTTC.